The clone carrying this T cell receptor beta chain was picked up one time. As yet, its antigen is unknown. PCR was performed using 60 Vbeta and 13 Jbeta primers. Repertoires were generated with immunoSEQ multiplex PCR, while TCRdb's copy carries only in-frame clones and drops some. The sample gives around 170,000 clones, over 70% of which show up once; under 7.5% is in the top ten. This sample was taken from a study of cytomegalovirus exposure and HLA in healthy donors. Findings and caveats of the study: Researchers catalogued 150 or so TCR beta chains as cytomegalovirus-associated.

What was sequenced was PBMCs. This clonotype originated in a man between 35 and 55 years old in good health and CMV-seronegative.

CDR3 coding DNA: TGTGCCAGCAGCTTAGCACATTCCGGGAGCTCTGGAAACACCATATATTTT. Translation gives CASSLAHSGSSGNTIYF. The genes are TRBV7-2 and TRBJ1-3; D gene ambiguous. CDR1 is SGHTA, CDR2 FQGNSA, per germline. The CDR3 contains 17 residues. Trimming pared 0 bases from V and 0 bases from J, leaving 12 bases between.